Sequencing of this TCR beta chain was carried out in a study of CD8+ T cells in alopecia areata. The sample's treatment: oral pan-JAK inhibitor, 5-10 mg twice daily. Study-wide points: The treated group had a single nonresponder, limiting CD8+ expansion-response conclusions.

V dropped 4 bases and J dropped 4 bases, with 13 bases sitting between them. This CDR3 spans 13 amino acids. Germline-derived CDR1 and CDR2 are SQVTM and ANQGSEA. Investigators isolated RNA and reverse transcribed it into cDNA to act as the sequencing template. Using immunoSEQ multiplex PCR, the repertoire was profiled, and TCRdb retains in-frame clones only, with some absent. The sample has about 200,000 clones; around two fifths are singletons. Comment on this clone: Its antigen remains unknown.

V usage is TRBV29-1 and J usage is TRBJ1-2; possibly TRBD1 for D (6 bases). This sequence originates from a human donor with alopecia areata. Here the sequenced sample was CD4+ T cells sorted from blood, taken at week 34, from a patient treated with tofacitinib. DNA of the CDR3: TGCAGCGTTGTACCCAGGGGACCCTATGGCTACACCTTC. Its translation: CSVVPRGPYGYTF.